This entry lists 17 T cell receptor beta chains sequenced from one sample in a study of T cells in women clearing cervical HPV infection. Assay: immunoSEQ multiplex PCR; the TCRdb copy retains only in-frame clones and omits some. The sample totals about 39,000 clones. Sequenced input: blood buffy coat. These TCRs come from a woman aged 18 to 75 with a cervical HPV16 infection that either progressed to CIN3+ or cleared (not recorded which).

Notes on this clone: The read ends 3 residues before the CDR3 terminus; that terminus is restored from the germline J gene. V and J are TRBV19 and TRBJ2-4; a weak D match, TRBD2 (6 bases). From germline, CDR1 is LNHDA and CDR2 SQIVND (reference sequence). The CDR3 is made up of 15 amino acids. The CDR3 DNA, read in part, is TGTGCCAGTAGTATAGGCCCAGGTCAGGACTATGGT. It yields the protein CASSIGPGQDYG. The CDR3 in full is CASSIGPGQDYGQYF. The variable domain in full, completed from reference TRBV19 and TRBJ2-4, reads DGGITQSPKYLFRKEGQNVTLSCEQNLNHDAMYWYRQDPGQGLRLIYYSQIVNDFQKGDIAEGYSVSREKKESFPLTVTSAQKNPTAFYLCASSIGPGQDYGQYFGAGTRLSVL.

As concerns this clone: The sequenced fragment ends 3 residues before the CDR3 boundary, so the rest is inferred from the germline J gene. The chain uses TRBV7-9 and TRBJ1-1, with D possibly being TRBD1 (6 bases). V dropped 5 bases and J dropped 0 bases, with 10 bases sitting between them. Germline V gene data show CDR1 as SEHNR and CDR2 as FQNEAQ (reference sequence). The CDR3 length is 14 residues. The DNA read from the CDR3 is TGTGCCAGCAGCCGAACAGGGATGAACACTGAA. It specifies CASSRTGMNTE. The full CDR3 reads CASSRTGMNTEAFF.

Notes on this clone: Read coverage stops 3 residues before the CDR3 terminus; the germline J gene supplies the remainder. V gene TRBV7-2 combines with J gene TRBJ2-6; no definite D call. The CDR3 extends over 14 amino acids. The germline V and J ends were trimmed by 5 bases and 1 base, with 6 bases remaining between them. Per the germline V gene, CDR1 is SGHTA and CDR2 is FQGNSA. Partial CDR3 DNA: TGTGCCAGCAGCGAAGGGTCTGGGGCCAACGTC. Encoded protein: CASSEGSGANV. The complete CDR3 reads CASSEGSGANVLTF. Variable domain in full (rest from reference TRBV7-2 and TRBJ2-6): GAGVSQSPSNKVTEKGKDVELRCDPISGHTALYWYRQSLGQGLEFLIYFQGNSAPDKSGLPSDRFSAERTGGSVSTLTIQRTQQEDSAVYLCASSEGSGANVLTFGAGSRLTVL.

Concerning this clone: Read data end 3 residues before the CDR3 end; the end is taken from the germline J gene. The rearrangement links TRBV6-2 or TRBV6-3 to TRBJ2-7; no reliable D call. With 6 bases removed from V and 3 bases from J, the gap between germline ends came to 15 bases. There are 14 residues in the CDR3. The germline CDR1 and CDR2 sequences are MNHEY and SVGEGT. The CDR3 sequence: CASRNRVPIYEQYF. CDR3 DNA, as far as it was read: TGTGCCAGCAGAAACCGGGTCCCTATCTACGAG.

Concerning this clone itself: The junction departs from the called germline gene at one end, perhaps through a read error. The read finishes 3 residues shy of the CDR3 end, and the germline J gene is used to complete it. Other DNA sequences in the same sample also yield this CDR3. The gene calls are TRBV7-3 and TRBJ1-3, with D uncertain. The germline CDR1 and CDR2 sequences are SGHTA and FQGTGA. This CDR3 is built from 16 residues. The sequenced part of the CDR3 DNA is TGTGCCAGCAGCTCCCAGGCAGGCGGGTCTGGAAACACA. It encodes CASSSQAGGSGNT. The whole CDR3 reads CASSSQAGGSGNTIYF.

About this clone: The CDR3 end is not reached by the read, which stops 3 residues before it; the germline J gene fills it in. The rearrangement uses TRBV19 and TRBJ1-1, with D possibly matching TRBD1 (5 bases). The CDR3 runs to 14 residues. Germline V gene lookup returns CDR1 LNHDA and CDR2 SQIVND (reference sequence). V dropped 3 bases and J dropped 1 base, with 9 bases sitting between them. The CDR3 DNA, read in part, is TGTGCCAGTAGTATGCGGGGGGGGAACACTGAA. Residues: CASSMRGGNTE. The complete CDR3 protein is CASSMRGGNTEAFF. The variable domain in full, completed from reference TRBV19 and TRBJ1-1, reads DGGITQSPKYLFRKEGQNVTLSCEQNLNHDAMYWYRQDPGQGLRLIYYSQIVNDFQKGDIAEGYSVSREKKESFPLTVTSAQKNPTAFYLCASSMRGGNTEAFFGQGTRLTVV.

Regarding this clone: The sequenced fragment ends 3 residues before the CDR3 boundary, so the rest is inferred from the germline J gene. The chain links TRBV6-2 or TRBV6-3 to TRBJ2-1; the match to TRBD1 covers 8 bases. V gave up 6 bases and J gave up 0 bases; unmatched junction bases: 4. This CDR3 has 15 residues. Germline V gene lookup returns CDR1 MNHEY and CDR2 SVGEGT. The sequenced part of the CDR3 DNA is TGTGCCAGCAGCCTAACAGGGGGCTCCTACAATGAG. This codes for CASSLTGGSYNE. The whole CDR3 sequence is CASSLTGGSYNEQFF.

To note about this clone: The read stops 3 residues short of the end of the CDR3; the missing end is completed from the germline J gene. The rearrangement uses TRBV7-6 and TRBJ2-2; 7 nucleotides match TRBD1. V shed 5 bases, J shed 5 bases, and the junction held 5 bases outside the gene matches. CDR3 length: 14 amino acids. The V gene's germline CDR1 is SGHVS and CDR2 FNYEAQ. The sequenced CDR3 bases are TGTGCCAGCAGCGCCCGACAGGGAACCGGGGAG. This gives the protein CASSARQGTGE. The CDR3 reads in full as CASSARQGTGELFF.

A word on this clone: The read is 3 residues too short to cover the CDR3 end, so that end is filled in from the germline J gene. This chain uses TRBV28 with TRBJ2-1; TRBD2 aligns across 11 bases. J lost 8 bases, V lost 3 bases, and 6 bases had no gene match. CDR1 and CDR2 from the germline V gene are MDHEN and SYDVKM. This CDR3 is 15 amino acids long. CDR3 in amino acids: CASSFTSGRRDEQFF. The covered CDR3 bases are TGTGCCAGCAGTTTTACTAGCGGGAGACGAGATGAG. Filled out from reference TRBV28 and TRBJ2-1, the complete variable domain reads DVKVTQSSRYLVKRTGEKVFLECVQDMDHENMFWYRQDPGLGLRLIYFSYDVKMKEKGDIPEGYSVSREKKERFSLILESASTNQTSMYLCASSFTSGRRDEQFFGPGTRLTVL.

On this clone: The CDR3 extends 3 residues past the end of the read, so its final part is completed from the germline J gene. The V call is TRBV6-2 or TRBV6-3, the J call TRBJ2-1; D gene ambiguous. Germline CDR1 reads MNHEY; CDR2 reads SVGEGT. V lost 7 bases, J lost 0 bases, and 16 bases lay in between. This CDR3 is 16 amino acids long. CDR3 in amino acids: CASTVDPRSSYNEQFF. Incomplete CDR3 DNA: TGTGCCAGCACCGTCGACCCCAGGAGCTCCTACAATGAG.

Concerning this clone itself: The read halts 3 residues ahead of the CDR3 end, with the missing end drawn from the germline J gene. The chain has TRBV19 and TRBJ1-5, with D possibly matching TRBD1 (5 bases). CDR1 and CDR2 from the germline V gene are LNHDA and SQIVND (reference sequence). V was cut by 7 bases and J by 5 bases, with 12 bases left in between. The CDR3 has 13 residues. The covered CDR3 bases are TGTGCCAGTATTGGGGCCGGAGATCAGCCC. Its protein product is CASIGAGDQP. The full CDR3 reads CASIGAGDQPQHF.

In the case of this clone: The CDR3 end falls 3 residues outside the read, so it is completed with the germline J gene. The gene calls are TRBV16 and TRBJ2-7, with 8 bases that match TRBD2. The CDR3 has 14 residues. CDR1 is KGHSY, CDR2 FQNENV, per germline. The V and J ends lost 1 base and 6 bases, in that order; junction bases with no gene match: 5. CDR3 sequence reads: CASSQFTSGGEQYF. Incomplete CDR3 DNA: TGTGCCAGCAGCCAATTTACTAGCGGAGGCGAG.

A remark on this clone: Read coverage stops 3 residues before the CDR3 terminus; the germline J gene supplies the remainder. V and J are TRBV12-5 and TRBJ2-1, with D possibly TRBD2 on 5 matching bases. V was pared by 6 bases and J by 1 base, with 19 bases between. CDR1 is LGHNT, CDR2 FRNRAP, per germline. This CDR3 spans 17 amino acids. CDR3 protein: CASGLTTGSGSYNEQFF. The sequenced part of the CDR3 DNA is TGTGCTAGTGGCCTTACCACGGGGAGCGGTTCCTACAATGAG.

As concerns this clone: The read ends 3 residues before the CDR3 terminus; that terminus is restored from the germline J gene. The J gene is TRBJ2-2, the V gene TRBV30; possible D gene TRBD1, 5 bases. CDR1 and CDR2 (germline): GTSNPN, SVGIG (reference sequence). The CDR3 runs 14 residues. The DNA read from the CDR3 is TGTGCCTGGAGTGTATCCTCTGGGGCCAACGTG. Its protein product is CAWSVSSGANV. The entire CDR3 reads CAWSVSSGANVLFF. Full variable domain (missing parts from reference TRBV30 and TRBJ2-2): SQTIHQWPATLVQPVGSPLSLECTVEGTSNPNLYWYRQAAGRGLQLLFYSVGIGQISSEVPQNLSASRPQDRQFILSSKKLLLSDSGFYLCAWSVSSGANVLFFGEGSRLTVL.

A remark on this clone: Read sequence stops 3 residues before the CDR3 end, and the germline J gene provides the missing end. This rearrangement joins TRBV19 to TRBJ1-2, with D perhaps matching TRBD1 (6 bases). Germline-derived CDR1 and CDR2 are LNHDA and SQIVND (reference sequence). The length of the CDR3 is 13 residues. The CDR3 here is CASRVAGAHDYTF. CDR3 DNA (partial): TGTGCCAGTAGGGTAGCGGGGGCCCACGAC.

Note on this clone: The read ends 3 residues early relative to the CDR3; the germline J gene fills the gap. The chain uses TRBV7-2 and TRBJ1-1, with D perhaps matching TRBD1 (5 bases). This CDR3 is 12 amino acids long. Looked up from germline, CDR1 is SGHTA and CDR2 is FQGNSA. The sequenced part of the CDR3 DNA is TGTGCCAGCAGCTCGGGGCTAGCGGGA. It translates to CASSSGLAG. The whole CDR3 protein reads CASSSGLAGAFF.

As concerns this clone: Read data end 3 residues before the CDR3 end; the end is taken from the germline J gene. This CDR3 is also generated by other DNA sequences in the sample. The chain couples TRBV11-2 to TRBJ1-1; TRBD1 might be the D (5 bases). The CDR3 consists of 14 residues. Germline V CDR1 and CDR2: SGHAT, FQNNGV. The CDR3 sequence: CASSGIGAMGSAFF. CDR3 DNA, as far as it was read: TGTGCCAGCAGCGGTATTGGGGCGATGGGTTCG.